This T cell receptor beta chain emerged from a study of blood T cell repertoires in COVID-19. There are 18 residues in the CDR3. Germline V lookup: CDR1 MGHDK, CDR2 SYGVNS. Per the study methods: Amplification of reference gene primers provided the estimated nucleated cell counts. The repertoire was sequenced with immunoSEQ multiplex PCR; TCRdb's copy has only in-frame clones and lacks some. V and J calls and clone size follow that table, whereas D and trimming were derived from the DNA. This table has 40,000 to 55,000 clones, about nine tenths appearing once. The sequenced material came from peripheral blood. This chain connects TRBV25-1 to TRBJ2-1; TRBD1 matches 9 bases. The TCR originated in a man aged 65-85 years with active COVID-19. The chain's CDR3 is CALKVGQGIFGIYNEQFF. The CDR3 bases are TGTGCTCTAAAAGTGGGACAGGGAATTTTCGGTATTTACAATGAGCAGTTCTTC.